The 30 T cell receptor beta chains below all came from one sample that was sequenced in a study of T-cell memory formation after mild COVID-19. One entry per CDR3 protein results from TCRdb running MiXCR on the 5' RACE reads. The sample holds under 400,000 distinct CDR3 sequences, around a fifth seen once. Material: PBMCs or a T cell subset sorted from them (not recorded which). These receptors all stem from an adult woman who had mild COVID-19 (a few samples of this study predate the infection). Cell type and time point are not known.

Only a few counts were recorded for this clonotype. J is TRBJ1-1 and V is TRBV7-9; weak D call: TRBD1 (5 bases). The CDR3 consists of 17 residues. With 5 bases removed from V and 3 bases from J, the gap between germline ends came to 22 bases. The germline V gene has CDR1 SEHNR and CDR2 FQNEAQ (reference sequence). CDR3 sequence reads: CASSPSPDSRGDTEAFF. In nucleotides, the CDR3 is TGTGCCAGCAGCCCATCGCCGGACTCTCGAGGGGACACTGAAGCTTTCTTT. Using reference TRBV7-9 and TRBJ1-1 for the parts outside the CDR3, the full variable domain is DTGVSQNPRHKITKRGQNVTFRCDPISEHNRLYWYRQTLGQGPEFLTYFQNEAQLEKSRLLSDRFSAERPKGSFSTLEIQRTEQGDSAMYLCASSPSPDSRGDTEAFFGQGTRLTVV.

The chain employs TRBV24-1 and TRBJ1-1; the D is unclear. The CDR3 sequence is 14 residues long. V was shortened by 4 bases and J by 9 bases, with 17 bases between the two germline ends. CDR1 is KGHDR and CDR2 is SFDVKD in the germline V gene. The CDR3 coding sequence is TGTGCCACCAGTGACTCTAAGACGGTCCCGCAAGCTTTCTTT. Translating gives CATSDSKTVPQAFF.

The chain has TRBV27 and TRBJ1-1, with 8 bases that match TRBD1. This CDR3 spans 14 amino acids. Looked up from germline, CDR1 is MNHEY and CDR2 is SMNVEV (reference sequence). The V gene end was trimmed by 3 bases and the J gene end by 4 bases; junction bases not matched to a gene: 4. The CDR3 protein is CASSFRGRGTEAFF. The CDR3, as DNA: TGTGCCAGCAGTTTCAGGGGGCGCGGCACTGAAGCTTTCTTT.

This clonotype showed up just a few times. The gene calls are TRBV5-1 and TRBJ2-3; D is possibly TRBD1 (5 bases). V was clipped by 0 bases and J by 2 bases, with 10 bases between them. CDR1 is SGHRS and CDR2 is YFSETQ in the germline V gene. This CDR3 region has 15 residues. In DNA, the CDR3 is TGCGCCAGCAGCTTGGTAGACAGCCTCACAGATACGCAGTATTTT. It yields the protein CASSLVDSLTDTQYF.

The chain uses TRBV7-9 and TRBJ1-1; D perhaps matches TRBD1 (5 bases). Trimming removed 6 bases at V and 5 bases at J, with 16 bases between. The CDR3 sequence is 14 residues long. The germline V gene encodes CDR1 SEHNR and CDR2 FQNEAQ (reference sequence). This chain's CDR3 is CASSKDRGTTEAFF. In nucleotides, the CDR3 is TGTGCCAGCAGTAAAGACAGAGGAACGACTGAAGCTTTCTTT.

The rearrangement joins TRBV6-2 or TRBV6-3 to TRBJ2-5, with 9 bases lining up with TRBD1. Unmatched junction bases numbered 13, after V lost 2 bases and J lost 9 bases. Per the germline V gene, CDR1 is MNHEY and CDR2 is SVGEGT. The CDR3 length is 16 residues. The CDR3 coding sequence is TGTGCCAGCAGTTACGTGGACAGGGGCCCCCTCGAGGCCCAGTACTTC. This codes for CASSYVDRGPLEAQYF.

This chain joins TRBV12-3 or TRBV12-4 and TRBJ1-2, with a tentative D call TRBD1 (5 bases). There are 13 residues in the CDR3. The germline V and J ends were trimmed by 1 base and 6 bases, with 9 bases remaining between them. The CDR3 reads CASSLVSRDGYTF. CDR3 nucleotide sequence: TGTGCCAGCAGTTTAGTTTCCAGGGATGGCTACACCTTC.

The chain uses TRBV18 and TRBJ2-7, with D tentatively TRBD1 or TRBD2 (5 bases each). This CDR3 has 16 amino acids. Trimming pared 0 bases from V and 13 bases from J, leaving 25 bases between. Germline assignment: CDR1 KGHSH and CDR2 LQKENI. CDR3 bases: TGTGCCAGCTCACCACCCCCCTTGGGGGAGTCGGGGAAACTTTACTTC. This translates into CASSPPPLGESGKLYF.

The CDR3 spells CASNVDWTGELFF. The CDR3, as DNA: TGTGCCAGCAACGTCGATTGGACCGGGGAGCTGTTTTTT. The chain links TRBV9 to TRBJ2-2, with D unclear. The germline V gene has CDR1 SGDLS and CDR2 YYNGEE. V dropped 6 bases and J dropped 5 bases, with 11 bases sitting between them. There are 13 residues in the CDR3.

This clonotype has a handful of counts. This chain links TRBV5-1 with TRBJ1-1; 7 bases agree with TRBD1. With V trimmed by 1 base and J by 3 bases, 15 bases remained unmatched. CDR3 size: 18 residues. Looked up from germline, CDR1 is SGHRS and CDR2 is YFSETQ. For the CDR3, the DNA is TGCGCCAGCAGCTTGCCCATTGCAGGGGGAGCCAGGGACACTGAAGCTTTCTTT. It codes for CASSLPIAGGARDTEAFF.

This clonotype occurred a few times. The chain has TRBV5-4 and TRBJ2-1, with TRBD2 identical over 15 bases. CDR1 and CDR2 from the germline V gene are SGHNT and YYREEE (reference sequence). CDR3 length: 19 residues. V dropped 4 bases and J dropped 0; count of bases not matched to a gene: 8. CDR3 in DNA: TGTGCCAGCAGCCTCAAAGGACTAGCGGGAGGGAGCTCCTACAATGAGCAGTTCTTC. It translates to CASSLKGLAGGSSYNEQFF.

A few counts support this clonotype. The rearrangement links TRBV15 to TRBJ2-1, with D hard to call. This CDR3 comprises 15 residues. CDR1 is LNHNV, CDR2 YYDKDF, per germline (reference sequence). The V gene lost 3 bases and the J gene lost 7 bases, with 16 bases spanning the gap. In nucleotides, the CDR3 is TGTGCCACCAGCAGTCTACCCGCCCCGAGAAATGAGCAGTTCTTC. Translated: CATSSLPAPRNEQFF.

The gene calls are TRBV24-1 and TRBJ2-2, with D perhaps being TRBD1 or TRBD2 (5 bases each). CDR3 length: 14 amino acids. Germline V gene data show CDR1 as KGHDR and CDR2 as SFDVKD. Trimming took off 1 base at V and 11 bases at J, with 13 bases between the two ends. The CDR3 protein is CATSDLTGTRELFF. The CDR3 DNA is TGTGCCACCAGTGATTTAACCGGGACGAGAGAGCTGTTTTTT.

In its sample, this clonotype was seen a few times. J is TRBJ2-1 and V is TRBV7-3; tentatively, D is TRBD1 (6 bases). Per germline, CDR1 SGHTA and CDR2 FQGTGA. The ends were cut back, 4 bases at V and 0 bases at J, with 16 bases in the middle. The CDR3 is 17 amino acids. CDR3 residues: CASSSQGGGGSYNEQFF. CDR3 DNA: TGTGCCAGCAGCTCACAGGGTGGGGGCGGCTCCTACAATGAGCAGTTCTTC. Complete variable domain (other parts from reference TRBV7-3 and TRBJ2-1): GAGVSQTPSNKVTEKGKYVELRCDPISGHTALYWYRQSLGQGPEFLIYFQGTGAADDSGLPNDRFFAVRPEGSVSTLKIQRTERGDSAVYLCASSSQGGGGSYNEQFFGPGTRLTVL.

This clonotype was seen a handful of times. The chain joins TRBV20-1 to TRBJ1-1; a possible D gene is TRBD1 (6 bases). Trimming left V 2 bases short and J 11 bases short, with 9 bases between. Germline V gene data show CDR1 as DFQATT and CDR2 as SNEGSKA (reference sequence). This CDR3 spans 10 amino acids. CDR3 region: CSARTGYAFF. CDR3 DNA sequence: TGCAGTGCTAGAACAGGGTATGCTTTCTTT.

This clonotype was observed a handful of times. CDR3 protein: CASSPSEQNIQYF. In DNA form, the CDR3 reads TGTGCCAGCTCACCCAGCGAACAAAACATTCAGTACTTC. J is TRBJ2-4 and V is TRBV18, with D uncertain. The CDR3 sequence is 13 residues long. V lost 3 bases, J lost 5 bases, and 8 bases lay in between. Germline values: CDR1 KGHSH, CDR2 LQKENI.

This clonotype was seen a few times. The genes are TRBV19 and TRBJ1-5; no reliable D call. Germline-derived CDR1 and CDR2 are LNHDA and SQIVND (reference sequence). The V and J ends lost 3 bases and 6 bases respectively, with 6 bases between them. This CDR3 comprises 12 residues. CDR3: CASSIFPQPQHF. As DNA, the CDR3 is TGTGCCAGTAGTATTTTCCCTCAGCCCCAGCATTTT. Using reference TRBV19 and TRBJ1-5 for the parts outside the CDR3, the full variable domain is DGGITQSPKYLFRKEGQNVTLSCEQNLNHDAMYWYRQDPGQGLRLIYYSQIVNDFQKGDIAEGYSVSREKKESFPLTVTSAQKNPTAFYLCASSIFPQPQHFGDGTRLSIL.

This clonotype came up a few times. The J gene is TRBJ1-2, the V gene TRBV5-6, with D tentatively TRBD1 (6 bases). Germline V gives CDR1 SGHDT, CDR2 YYEEEE. CDR3 length: 15 residues. V lost 3 bases and J lost 5, with 17 bases in between. The CDR3 DNA sequence: TGTGCCAGCAGCTCCGGGACATGGGGCTTATATGGCTACACCTTC. Protein sequence: CASSSGTWGLYGYTF.

This clonotype showed up just a few times. The gene calls are TRBV5-1 and TRBJ1-2; D remains unclear. CDR3 length: 15 amino acids. Germline V gene sequence: CDR1 SGHRS, CDR2 YFSETQ. The V end lost 0 bases, the J end lost 0 bases, and 9 bases lay between the germline ends. The CDR3 bases are TGCGCCAGCAGCTTGGTCGCCCGGACTAACTATGGCTACACCTTC. Encoded protein: CASSLVARTNYGYTF.

V and J are TRBV20-1 and TRBJ2-2; D gene unclear. The V end was cut by 3 bases, the J end by 1 base, with 12 bases between. The CDR3 consists of 15 residues. CDR1 and CDR2 from the germline V gene are DFQATT and SNEGSKA (reference sequence). The CDR3 DNA is TGCAGTGCTAGGAGATTAGGAGAGAACACCGGGGAGCTGTTTTTT. It encodes CSARRLGENTGELFF.

V and J are TRBV11-2 and TRBJ2-3; no clear D. This CDR3 comprises 16 residues. Germline V CDR1 and CDR2: SGHAT, FQNNGV. Trimming took 6 bases from V and 0 from J, leaving 16 bases between them. The CDR3 reads CASRYTGRTSTDTQYF. Here the CDR3 DNA reads TGTGCCAGCAGGTATACGGGCAGGACCAGCACAGATACGCAGTATTTT.

The chain combines TRBV5-1 with TRBJ2-2; 15 positions match TRBD2. Losses at the gene ends were 4 bases for V and 1 base for J; bases not matched to a gene: 8. In germline, CDR1 is SGHRS, CDR2 YFSETQ. This CDR3 contains 19 residues. The CDR3 nucleotides are TGCGCCAGCAGCACTCCGGGACTAGCGGGAGGACAGAACACCGGGGAGCTGTTTTTT. Translated: CASSTPGLAGGQNTGELFF.

This clonotype was counted only a few times. This chain connects TRBV12-3 or TRBV12-4 to TRBJ2-1; no clear D gene. The CDR3 consists of 13 residues. Trimming left V 6 bases short and J 5 bases short, with 11 bases between. The CDR3 protein is CASRLTAHNEQFF. The CDR3 nucleotides are TGTGCCAGCAGGCTCACGGCCCACAATGAGCAGTTCTTC.

The table lists this clonotype with a few counts. V is TRBV5-6 and J is TRBJ2-5; TRBD1 aligns across 9 bases. The CDR3 length is 14 residues. J was trimmed by 6 bases and V by 2 bases; bases with no gene match: 5. Germline lookup yields CDR1 SGHDT and CDR2 YYEEEE. CDR3: CASSFTGGEKTQYF. The CDR3 coding sequence is TGTGCCAGCAGCTTTACAGGGGGCGAAAAGACCCAGTACTTC.

The chain employs TRBV29-1 and TRBJ1-2, with unresolved D. The germline V gene encodes CDR1 SQVTM and CDR2 ANQGSEA. The CDR3 sequence is 13 residues long. V dropped 3 bases and J dropped 6 bases, with 14 bases sitting between them. The CDR3 loop reads CSVEARPFDGYTF. In DNA form, the CDR3 reads TGCAGCGTTGAGGCCAGGCCGTTCGATGGCTACACCTTC.

This clonotype was picked up a small number of times. The chain uses TRBV4-3 and TRBJ2-7; possible D gene TRBD1, 5 bases. CDR3 length: 14 amino acids. The ends were cut back, 0 bases at V and 4 bases at J, with 10 bases in the middle. The germline gives CDR1 LGHNA, CDR2 YSLEER. The CDR3 sequence is CASSQEQDMYEQYF. CDR3 bases: TGCGCCAGCAGCCAAGAACAGGACATGTACGAGCAGTACTTC.

V is TRBV5-1 and J is TRBJ1-1; D ambiguous. Germline V gene data show CDR1 as SGHRS and CDR2 as YFSETQ. V lost 5 bases to trimming and J lost 1 base, with 6 bases between them. The CDR3 runs to 12 residues. CDR3 bases: TGCGCCAGCAGATATGGGAACACTGAAGCTTTCTTT. The encoded protein is CASRYGNTEAFF.

This clonotype appeared a few times. V is TRBV3-1 and J is TRBJ2-1, with D unclear. The germline CDR1 and CDR2 sequences are LGHDT and YNNKEL (reference sequence). The V gene lost 1 base and the J gene lost 10 bases, with 11 bases spanning the gap. This CDR3 comprises 13 residues. CDR3 sequence reads: CASSQVNVAEQFF. CDR3 sequence (DNA): TGTGCCAGCAGCCAAGTGAACGTTGCGGAGCAGTTCTTC.

This clonotype was detected only a few times. V gene TRBV12-3 or TRBV12-4 combines with J gene TRBJ2-1, with unresolved D. The CDR3 sequence is 19 residues long. Trimming took off 10 bases at V and 0 bases at J, with 28 bases between the two ends. CDR3 region: CATSGMGLQRIYSYNEQFF. CDR3 sequence (DNA): TGTGCCACCTCCGGCATGGGGTTGCAGAGAATATACTCCTACAATGAGCAGTTCTTC.

This clonotype was picked up many times. This chain uses TRBV4-2 with TRBJ1-2; no reliable D call. The CDR3 totals 13 residues. Trimming shortened V by 1 base and J by 8 bases, and 11 bases separated the two germline ends. CDR1 is LGHNA, CDR2 YNFKEQ, per germline. CDR3 loop: CASSQAGQPGYTF. The CDR3 DNA is TGTGCCAGCAGCCAAGCAGGTCAGCCCGGCTACACCTTC.